These T cell receptor beta chains were read from a single sample in a study of vaccination effects on CD4 cells after COVID-19. Repertoires were generated with immunoSEQ multiplex PCR, while TCRdb's copy carries only in-frame clones and drops some. Counted here are 60,000 to 90,000 clones, about 80% occurring once; the ten biggest clones make up roughly 1.2%. Their recognized antigens are unknown. Sequenced material: CD4+ T cells from PBMCs cultured with HCoV-229E spike peptides, taken after COVID-19 vaccination. Receptors were obtained from a human donor who received a COVID-19 vaccine. Each CDR3 is given with its conserved first and last residue.

TRBV5-6,TRBJ2-5,CASSLAVFGGEETQYF
TRBV7-2,TRBJ1-2,CASSLVKGVGGYTF
TRBV19,TRBJ2-5,CASPGGAFQETQYF
TRBV11-2,TRBJ2-3,CASSLETITDTQYF
TRBV19,TRBJ2-5,CASSIVGAGREETQYF
TRBV20-1,TRBJ1-1,CSARAATEAFF
TRBV4-1,TRBJ1-1,CASSPYPGQRFVNTEAFF
TRBV9,TRBJ2-5,CASSVAPLAGRRETQYF
TRBV19,TRBJ2-1,CASSIVAGGVNEQFF
TRBV7-2,TRBJ2-5,CASSLYGGYQETQYF